This T cell receptor (beta chain) came from a study of blood T cell repertoires in COVID-19. Turning to the study itself: The origin of the acute and convalescent COVID-19 samples was the United States, Italy and Spain.

Under the authors' procedure: Amplification of reference gene primers was used by the study to estimate nucleated cell counts. The data were produced by immunoSEQ multiplex PCR, yet TCRdb's version contains in-frame clones alone and is incomplete. V, J and clone size are taken as reported in that table, and D and trimming were inferred from the DNA itself. The sample has roughly 150,000 clones; roughly 89% are singletons. CDR1 and CDR2 from the germline V gene are SGHRS and YFSETQ. This CDR3 region has 14 residues. V was clipped by 3 bases and J by 4 bases, with 13 bases between them. This TCR was recovered from a man aged 55 to 70 with active or convalescent COVID-19. This chain links TRBV5-1 with TRBJ1-1; D is ambiguous. The specimen sequenced was peripheral blood. DNA for the CDR3: TGCGCCAGCAGCTCCTCGGGGTTTGGCACTGAAGCTTTCTTT. It codes for CASSSSGFGTEAFF.